This T cell receptor beta chain was captured by sequencing in a study of CD8 T cells in ankylosing spondylitis. The CDR3 extends over 14 amino acids. Germline V gene lookup returns CDR1 SGHVS and CDR2 FNYEAQ. V was cut by 1 base and J by 5 bases, with 11 bases left in between. In this sample, this clonotype turned up many times. In TCRdb, the 5' RACE reads were re-called with MiXCR into one record per CDR3 protein. Among about 240,000 distinct CDR3 sequences listed, roughly 10% were seen once. V gene TRBV7-6 combines with J gene TRBJ2-5, with D possibly matching TRBD2 (6 bases). Sample: blood, either unsorted or a sorted T cell fraction (not recorded which). The TCR originated in a male donor with ankylosing spondylitis or in good health (not recorded which). The CDR3 nucleotides are TGTGCCAGCAGCTTAGTGCACAGCGGGGAGACCCAGTACTTC. Translating it yields CASSLVHSGETQYF.